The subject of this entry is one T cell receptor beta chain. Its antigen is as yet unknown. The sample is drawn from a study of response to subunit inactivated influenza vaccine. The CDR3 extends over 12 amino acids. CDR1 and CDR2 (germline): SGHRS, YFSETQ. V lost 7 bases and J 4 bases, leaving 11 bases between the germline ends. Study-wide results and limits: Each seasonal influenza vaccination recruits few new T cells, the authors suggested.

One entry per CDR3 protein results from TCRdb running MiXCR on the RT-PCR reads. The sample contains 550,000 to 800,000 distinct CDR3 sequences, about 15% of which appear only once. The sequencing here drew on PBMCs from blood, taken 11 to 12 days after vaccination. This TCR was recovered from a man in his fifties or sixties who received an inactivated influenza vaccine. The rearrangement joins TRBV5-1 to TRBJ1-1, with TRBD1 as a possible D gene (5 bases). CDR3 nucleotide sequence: TGCGCCAGCTCTCGGGACGGCACTGAAGCTTTCTTT. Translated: CASSRDGTEAFF.